The 24 T cell receptor beta chains below all came from one sample that was sequenced in a study of shared clonotypes between healthy human individuals. Here immunoSEQ multiplex PCR was the method, and the copy in TCRdb shows in-frame clones only, minus some. The data hold about 1.1 million clones, with 70% to 80% observed a single time. Sequenced input: memory CD4+ T cells from PBMCs. Subset described: CD45RA-negative fraction. The receptors were sampled from a young man in good health. Some clones in this sample may be carry-over from other donors' samples.

This clone was observed a few times. CDR3 DNA sequence: TGTGCCAGCAGTGAAGAAGAGACCCAGTACTTC. Its translation: CASSEEETQYF. V gene TRBV6-1 combines with J gene TRBJ2-5; D gene ambiguous. V dropped 1 base and J dropped 3 bases, with 0 bases sitting between them. The V gene's germline CDR1 is MNHNS and CDR2 SASEGT. The CDR3 sequence is 11 residues long.

The genes are TRBV25-1 and TRBJ2-3; D may be TRBD2 (6 bases). V was pared by 8 bases and J by 0 bases, with 6 bases between. The CDR3 is 12 residues long. Germline lookup yields CDR1 MGHDK and CDR2 SYGVNS. The CDR3 nucleotides are TGTGCCAGCGGGGGGAGCACAGATACGCAGTATTTT. Its translation is CASGGSTDTQYF.

This clone came up once. V is TRBV10-1 and J is TRBJ2-7; D is tentatively TRBD1 or TRBD2 (5 bases each). Trimming shortened V by 4 bases and J by 0 bases, and 10 bases separated the two germline ends. CDR1 and CDR2 from the germline V gene are WNHNN and SYGVQD (reference sequence). The CDR3 spans 14 residues. The CDR3 coding sequence is TGCGCCAGCAGTGGGGGGACCTTCTCCTACGAGCAGTACTTC. Residues: CASSGGTFSYEQYF.

The chain has TRBV11-3 and TRBJ2-3, with 16 nucleotides matching TRBD2. Germline values: CDR1 SGHNT, CDR2 YENEEA. CDR3 length: 19 residues. V lost 5 bases to trimming and J lost 2 bases; unmatched junction nucleotides: 10. In DNA form, the CDR3 reads TGTGCCAGCAGCCCGGGACTAGCGGGAGGGCCTGGCGACACAGATACGCAGTATTTT. Encoded protein: CASSPGLAGGPGDTDTQYF.

This clone was counted once. The V and J genes are TRBV5-6 and TRBJ2-7; D perhaps matches TRBD2 (6 bases). V lost 1 base to trimming and J lost 7 bases, with 18 bases between them. The CDR3 loop spans 15 amino acids. Germline V gene data show CDR1 as SGHDT and CDR2 as YYEEEE. CDR3 in amino acids: CASSLQGGGLGEQYF. For the CDR3, the DNA is TGTGCCAGCAGCTTGCAGGGCGGAGGGCTTGGAGAGCAGTACTTC.

The rearrangement links TRBV5-4 to TRBJ1-2; the D is unclear. Trimming stripped 4 bases from V and 1 base from J, with 11 bases between. Germline V lookup: CDR1 SGHNT, CDR2 YYREEE (reference sequence). This CDR3 comprises 14 residues. The CDR3 coding sequence is TGTGCCAGCAGCCCCGGAGAAAGTAACTATGGCTACACCTTC. Protein: CASSPGESNYGYTF.

This chain uses TRBV7-2 with TRBJ1-1; D remains ambiguous. The V and J ends lost 3 bases and 3 bases respectively, with 8 bases between them. The CDR3 length is 13 residues. Germline V CDR1 and CDR2: SGHTA, FQGNSA. CDR3 DNA sequence: TGTGCCAGCAGCTTGACACCCGACACTGAAGCTTTCTTT. Translated, it gives CASSLTPDTEAFF.

The V call is TRBV4-1, the J call TRBJ1-4; TRBD1 aligns across 10 bases. Losses at the gene ends were 3 bases for V and 10 bases for J; bases not matched to a gene: 8. This CDR3 region has 15 residues. The V gene's germline CDR1 is MGHRA and CDR2 YSYEKL. The CDR3 spells CASSQTGGGGAKLFF. CDR3 bases: TGCGCCAGCAGCCAGACAGGGGGCGGGGGGGCAAAACTGTTTTTT.

V usage is TRBV2 and J usage is TRBJ1-4; TRBD1 matches 8 bases. Germline-derived CDR1 and CDR2 are SNHLY and FYNNEI. The CDR3 is 13 amino acids. V was clipped by 7 bases and J by 8 bases; unmatched bases: 6. CDR3 in amino acids: CASKQGVWEKLFF. The DNA for the CDR3 is TGTGCCAGCAAACAGGGGGTCTGGGAAAAACTGTTTTTT.

V gene TRBV10-3 combines with J gene TRBJ1-6; D is uncertain. V was trimmed by 0 bases and J by 9 bases, leaving 6 bases between them. The CDR3 loop spans 13 amino acids. CDR1 is ENHRY and CDR2 is SYGVKD in the germline V gene. This CDR3 reads CAISESWVSPLHF. Written as DNA, the CDR3 is TGTGCCATCAGTGAGTCCTGGGTTTCACCCCTCCACTTT.

V is TRBV6-6 and J is TRBJ2-7, with 10 bases matching TRBD1. V shed 7 bases and J 2 bases; nucleotides not matched to a gene: 5. CDR3 size: 14 residues. The germline V gene encodes CDR1 MNHNY and CDR2 SVGAGI (reference sequence). The CDR3 region has the DNA TGTGCCAGCACTTGGGACAGGGGAACCTACGAGCAGTACTTC. This codes for CASTWDRGTYEQYF.

V and J are TRBV7-2 and TRBJ2-1; 9 nucleotides agree with TRBD1. V lost 4 bases to trimming and J lost 6 bases; unmatched junction nucleotides: 7. Germline V gene lookup returns CDR1 SGHTA and CDR2 FQGNSA. The CDR3 is made up of 15 amino acids. The CDR3 protein is CASSSWTGAVNEQFF. CDR3 sequence (DNA): TGTGCCAGCAGCTCCTGGACAGGGGCGGTCAATGAGCAGTTCTTC.

This clone appeared a single time. Distinct nucleotide sequences in the sample also encode this CDR3. The genes are TRBV6-1 and TRBJ2-1; D uncertain. The CDR3 totals 13 residues. V was cut by 0 bases and J by 7 bases, with 7 bases left in between. Germline V gives CDR1 MNHNS, CDR2 SASEGT. In DNA form, the CDR3 reads TGTGCCAGCAGTGAAGCCAGTTTTAATGAGCAGTTCTTC. This gives the protein CASSEASFNEQFF.

The V call is TRBV10-2, the J call TRBJ2-5; 13 nucleotides agree with TRBD2. The CDR3 runs to 17 residues. CDR1 is WSHSY and CDR2 is SAAADI in the germline V gene. V shed 9 bases and J 5 bases; nucleotides not matched to a gene: 15. The CDR3 DNA reads as TGCGCCAGGGGAGGGAAAGGGACTAGCGGGACTGGCGAGACCCAGTACTTC. This translates into CARGGKGTSGTGETQYF.

The rearrangement links TRBV10-2 to TRBJ2-3, with D perhaps given as TRBD1 or TRBD2 (6 bases each). The CDR3 is 15 amino acids. V gave up 6 bases and J gave up 0 bases, with 13 bases separating them. Germline V gene sequence: CDR1 WSHSY, CDR2 SAAADI. CDR3 residues: CASSGGLFSTDTQYF. The CDR3, as DNA: TGCGCCAGCAGCGGGGGCCTATTCAGCACAGATACGCAGTATTTT.

This chain joins TRBV20-1 and TRBJ2-3; D is unclear. Germline V CDR1 and CDR2: DFQATT, SNEGSKA (reference sequence). Trimming shortened V by 2 bases and J by 11 bases, and 11 bases separated the two germline ends. The CDR3 runs 11 residues. The chain's CDR3 is CSARLMLGQYF. In DNA form, the CDR3 reads TGCAGTGCTAGACTGATGCTTGGGCAGTATTTT.

This clone was recorded many times. The DNA for the CDR3 is TGTGCCTGGAGTGCGCACGGACATGAGCAGTTCTTC. It yields the protein CAWSAHGHEQFF. V gene TRBV30 combines with J gene TRBJ2-1; unclear D gene. Germline CDR1 and CDR2: GTSNPN and SVGIG (reference sequence). The CDR3 extends over 12 amino acids. Trimming stripped 1 base from V and 8 bases from J, with 9 bases between. Full variable domain (missing parts from reference TRBV30 and TRBJ2-1): SQTIHQWPATLVQPVGSPLSLECTVEGTSNPNLYWYRQAAGRGLQLLFYSVGIGQISSEVPQNLSASRPQDRQFILSSKKLLLSDSGFYLCAWSAHGHEQFFGPGTRLTVL.

This clone occurred once. The same CDR3 can be traced to other DNA sequences in this sample. The chain carries TRBV7-2 and TRBJ1-4; TRBD1 is a possible D gene (6 bases). The V end was cut by 5 bases, the J end by 5 bases, with 12 bases between. Germline assignment: CDR1 SGHTA and CDR2 FQGNSA. The CDR3 spans 14 residues. In DNA, the CDR3 is TGTGCCAGCAGCCCGGGAACAGGGAATGAAAAACTGTTTTTT. This sequence encodes CASSPGTGNEKLFF.

The chain has TRBV15 and TRBJ2-5; D is undetermined. V was pared by 3 bases and J by 2 bases, with 7 bases between. Germline V gene sequence: CDR1 LNHNV, CDR2 YYDKDF (reference sequence). The CDR3 is made up of 13 amino acids. The CDR3: CATSRKPQETQYF. The CDR3 DNA reads TGTGCCACCAGCAGGAAACCTCAAGAGACCCAGTACTTC. Complete variable domain (other parts from reference TRBV15 and TRBJ2-5): DAMVIQNPRYQVTQFGKPVTLSCSQTLNHNVMYWYQQKSSQAPKLLFHYYDKDFNNEADTPDNFQSRRPNTSFCFLDIRSPGLGDTAMYLCATSRKPQETQYFGPGTRLLVL.

The CDR3 DNA follows: TGTGCCAGCAGCCCTGGGACAGGGGGAGGGAGGGAGACCCAGTACTTC. As protein: CASSPGTGGGRETQYF. V gene TRBV7-7 combines with J gene TRBJ2-5; 11 nucleotides agree with TRBD1. Germline V gene lookup returns CDR1 SSHAT and CDR2 FNYEAQ (reference sequence). The CDR3 totals 16 residues. Trimming at V came to 5 bases and at J to 5 bases, leaving 10 bases not matched to a gene. Variable domain in full (rest from reference TRBV7-7 and TRBJ2-5): GAGVSQSPRYKVTKRGQDVTLRCDPISSHATLYWYQQALGQGPEFLTYFNYEAQPDKSGLPSDRFSAERPEGSISTLTIQRTEQRDSAMYRCASSPGTGGGRETQYFGPGTRLLVL.

The V gene is TRBV29-1, the J gene TRBJ1-1; 7 bases are a match to TRBD1. The J segment lost 1 base and the V segment lost 8 bases, leaving 4 bases of the junction unmatched. Germline V gene lookup returns CDR1 SQVTM and CDR2 ANQGSEA. The CDR3 extends over 12 amino acids. The DNA of the CDR3 is TGCAGCACCCGACAGGGGAACACTGAAGCTTTCTTT. As protein: CSTRQGNTEAFF.

This clone was counted only a few times. V is TRBV29-1 and J is TRBJ2-3, with D hard to call. V dropped 3 bases and J dropped 3 bases, with 16 bases sitting between them. CDR3 length: 15 residues. The germline V gene encodes CDR1 SQVTM and CDR2 ANQGSEA. In DNA form, the CDR3 reads TGCAGCGTTGACGAAAGGAGACCCCAGACAGATACGCAGTATTTT. This codes for CSVDERRPQTDTQYF.

The chain links TRBV5-4 to TRBJ1-6; D not certain. Germline V gives CDR1 SGHNT, CDR2 YYREEE (reference sequence). V lost 7 bases and J lost 10, with 21 bases in between. The CDR3 totals 15 residues. CDR3 coding DNA: TGTGCCAGCGGGTTCGCCGGGGTACGGTACTCACCCCTCCACTTT. This codes for CASGFAGVRYSPLHF.

The rearrangement uses TRBV19 and TRBJ1-1; D call uncertain. V shed 5 bases and J shed 3 bases, with 10 bases lying between them. Germline V gene sequence: CDR1 LNHDA, CDR2 SQIVND (reference sequence). This CDR3 has 13 amino acids. The CDR3 loop is CASSAHSDTEAFF. For the CDR3, the DNA is TGTGCCAGTAGTGCTCACTCGGACACTGAAGCTTTCTTT. Based on the CDR3 plus reference TRBV19 and TRBJ1-1, the full variable domain is DGGITQSPKYLFRKEGQNVTLSCEQNLNHDAMYWYRQDPGQGLRLIYYSQIVNDFQKGDIAEGYSVSREKKESFPLTVTSAQKNPTAFYLCASSAHSDTEAFFGQGTRLTVV.